This T cell receptor (beta chain) was captured in a study of tumor-infiltrating lymphocytes in oesophageal squamous cell carcinoma. TCRdb reprocessed the PCR reads via MiXCR and lists one record per CDR3 protein. This sample has around 13,000 distinct CDR3 sequences, with about three fifths found just once. Germline V gene lookup returns CDR1 SGHTA and CDR2 FQGNSA. CDR3 length: 12 amino acids. Sequences were obtained from esophageal tumor tissue. The rearrangement links TRBV7-2 to TRBJ2-4; D unresolved. The better agreement between TRBJ2-7 and the DNA end casts doubt on the J call. This sequence originates from a female donor with esophageal squamous cell carcinoma. As DNA, the CDR3 is TGTGCCAGCAGCCCACCTTACTACGAGCAGTACTTC. Translated: CASSPPYYEQYF.